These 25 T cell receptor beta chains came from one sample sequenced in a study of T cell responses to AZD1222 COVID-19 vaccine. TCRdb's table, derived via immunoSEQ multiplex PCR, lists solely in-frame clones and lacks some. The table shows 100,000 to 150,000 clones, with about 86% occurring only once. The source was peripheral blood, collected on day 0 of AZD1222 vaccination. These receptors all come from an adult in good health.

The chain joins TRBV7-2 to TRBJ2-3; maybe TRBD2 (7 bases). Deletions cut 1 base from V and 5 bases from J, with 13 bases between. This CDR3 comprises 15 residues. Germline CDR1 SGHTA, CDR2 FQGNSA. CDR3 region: CASSLVGGQQDTQYF. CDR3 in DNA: TGTGCCAGCAGCTTAGTGGGGGGGCAACAAGATACGCAGTATTTT.

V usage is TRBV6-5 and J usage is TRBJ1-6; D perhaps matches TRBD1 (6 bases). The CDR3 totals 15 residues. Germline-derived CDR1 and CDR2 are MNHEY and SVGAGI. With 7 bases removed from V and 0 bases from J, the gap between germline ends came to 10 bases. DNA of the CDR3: TGTGCCAGCAAAACAGGGAGCTCCTATAATTCACCCCTCCACTTT. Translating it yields CASKTGSSYNSPLHF.

The CDR3 reads CASSLGQGQDTQYF. CDR3 nucleotides: TGTGCCAGCAGCTTGGGACAGGGACAAGATACGCAGTATTTT. The chain combines TRBV7-2 with TRBJ2-3, with TRBD1 identical over 9 bases. Germline CDR1 SGHTA, CDR2 FQGNSA. The J segment lost 5 bases and the V segment lost 3 bases, leaving 3 bases of the junction unmatched. The CDR3 is made up of 14 amino acids.

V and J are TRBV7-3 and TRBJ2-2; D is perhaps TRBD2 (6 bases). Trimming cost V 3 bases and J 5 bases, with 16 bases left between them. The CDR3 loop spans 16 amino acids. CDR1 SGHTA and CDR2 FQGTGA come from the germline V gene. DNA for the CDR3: TGTGCCAGCAGCTTGAATGCGGTAGCGGCTACCGGGGAGCTGTTTTTT. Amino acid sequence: CASSLNAVAATGELFF.

This CDR3 reads CASSLNRGMTIYF. Written as DNA, the CDR3 is TGTGCCAGCAGCTTGAACAGGGGGATGACCATATATTTT. The chain is built from TRBV5-6 and TRBJ1-3; 8 bases align to TRBD1. The CDR3 is 13 amino acids. Germline trimming cut 1 base from V and 10 bases from J; bases unmatched to any gene: 4. Looked up from germline, CDR1 is SGHDT and CDR2 is YYEEEE.

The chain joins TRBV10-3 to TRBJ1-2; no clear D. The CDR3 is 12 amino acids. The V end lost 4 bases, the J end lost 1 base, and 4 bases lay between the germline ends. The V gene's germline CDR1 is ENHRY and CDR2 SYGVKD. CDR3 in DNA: TGTGCCATCAGTGTCGGTAACTATGGCTACACCTTC. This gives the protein CAISVGNYGYTF.

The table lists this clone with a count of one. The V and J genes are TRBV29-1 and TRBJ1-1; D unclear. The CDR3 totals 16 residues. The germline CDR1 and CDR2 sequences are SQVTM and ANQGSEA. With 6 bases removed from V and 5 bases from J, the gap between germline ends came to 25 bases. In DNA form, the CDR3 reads TGCAGCGTCGCGACACTGGGAACGGGAGGAGTAACTGAAGCTTTCTTT. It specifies CSVATLGTGGVTEAFF.

CDR3 sequence reads: CASSLALSSGTGELFF. The CDR3 nucleotides are TGTGCCAGCAGCTTAGCGCTAAGTTCGGGGACCGGGGAGCTGTTTTTT. The chain recombines TRBV7-6 with TRBJ2-2, with D perhaps TRBD2 (5 bases). Between the trimmed V and J ends, which lost 0 bases and 5 bases, there was a span of 13 bases. From germline, CDR1 is SGHVS and CDR2 FNYEAQ. The CDR3 consists of 16 residues.

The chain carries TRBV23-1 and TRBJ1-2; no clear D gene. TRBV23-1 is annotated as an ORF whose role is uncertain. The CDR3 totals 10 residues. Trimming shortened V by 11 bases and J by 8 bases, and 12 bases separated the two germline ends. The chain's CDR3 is CAWRVEGYTF. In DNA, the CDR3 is TGCGCCTGGCGGGTTGAGGGCTACACCTTC.

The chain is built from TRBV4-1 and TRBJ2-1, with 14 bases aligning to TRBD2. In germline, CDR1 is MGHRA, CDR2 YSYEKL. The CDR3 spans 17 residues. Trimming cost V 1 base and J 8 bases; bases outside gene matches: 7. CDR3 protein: CASSQGLTSGGAHEQFF. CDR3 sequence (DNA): TGCGCCAGCAGCCAAGGTTTGACTAGCGGGGGGGCCCATGAGCAGTTCTTC.

This CDR3 reads CASSPTTSSDTQYF. As DNA, the CDR3 is TGTGCCAGCTCCCCAACCACCAGTTCAGATACGCAGTATTTT. V usage is TRBV18 and J usage is TRBJ2-3; D is uncertain. CDR1 KGHSH and CDR2 LQKENI come from the germline V gene. CDR3 length: 14 residues. The ends were cut back, 6 bases at V and 4 bases at J, with 14 bases in the middle.

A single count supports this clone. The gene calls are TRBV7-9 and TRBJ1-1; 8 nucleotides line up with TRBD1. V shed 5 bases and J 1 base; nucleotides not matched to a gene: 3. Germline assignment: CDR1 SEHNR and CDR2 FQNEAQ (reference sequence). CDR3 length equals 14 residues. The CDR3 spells CASSQQGGNTEAFF. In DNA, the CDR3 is TGTGCCAGCAGCCAACAGGGGGGGAACACTGAAGCTTTCTTT.

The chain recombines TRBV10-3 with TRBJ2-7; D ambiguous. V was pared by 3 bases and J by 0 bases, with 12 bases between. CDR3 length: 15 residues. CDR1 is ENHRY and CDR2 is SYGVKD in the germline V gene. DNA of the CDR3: TGTGCCATCAGTGATCCTCAGAGGATCTCCTACGAGCAGTACTTC. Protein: CAISDPQRISYEQYF.

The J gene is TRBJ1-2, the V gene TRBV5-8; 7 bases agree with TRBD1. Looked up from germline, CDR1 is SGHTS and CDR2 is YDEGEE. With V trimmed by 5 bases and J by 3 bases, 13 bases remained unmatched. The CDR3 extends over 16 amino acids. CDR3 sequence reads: CASSYADRVTYYGYTF. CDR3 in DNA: TGTGCCAGCAGTTATGCCGACAGGGTAACCTACTATGGCTACACCTTC.

CDR3 nucleotides: TGTGCCAGCAGGAGGGGGACAGCGGGCGGGGAGCTGTTTTTT. Its translation is CASRRGTAGGELFF. The chain combines TRBV11-1 with TRBJ2-2, with D possibly matching TRBD1 (7 bases). This CDR3 is 14 amino acids long. The ends were cut back, 6 bases at V and 7 bases at J, with 15 bases in the middle. Germline CDR1 reads SGHAT; CDR2 reads FQDESV (reference sequence). Combining the CDR3 with reference TRBV11-1 and TRBJ2-2 gives the whole variable domain EAEVAQSPRYKITEKSQAVAFWCDPISGHATLYWYRQILGQGPELLVQFQDESVVDDSQLPKDRFSAERLKGVDSTLKIQPAELGDSAMYLCASRRGTAGGELFFGEGSRLTVL.

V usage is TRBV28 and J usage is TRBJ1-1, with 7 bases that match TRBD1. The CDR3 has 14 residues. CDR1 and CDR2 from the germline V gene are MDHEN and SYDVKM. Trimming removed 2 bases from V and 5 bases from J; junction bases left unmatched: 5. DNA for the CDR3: TGTGCCAGCAGTTTACCCGGGACAGTTACTGAAGCTTTCTTT. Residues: CASSLPGTVTEAFF.

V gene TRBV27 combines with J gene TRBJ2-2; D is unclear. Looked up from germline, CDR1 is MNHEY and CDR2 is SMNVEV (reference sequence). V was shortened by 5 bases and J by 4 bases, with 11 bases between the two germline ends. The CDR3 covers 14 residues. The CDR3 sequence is CASSPSIITGELFF. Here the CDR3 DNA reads TGTGCCAGCAGTCCATCGATAATCACCGGGGAGCTGTTTTTT.

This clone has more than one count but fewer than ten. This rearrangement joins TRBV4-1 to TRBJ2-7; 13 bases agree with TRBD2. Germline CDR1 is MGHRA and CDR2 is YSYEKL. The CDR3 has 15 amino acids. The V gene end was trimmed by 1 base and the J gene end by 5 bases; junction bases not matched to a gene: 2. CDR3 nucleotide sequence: TGCGCCAGCAGCCAAGGGGGACTAGCGGGAAACGAGCAGTACTTC. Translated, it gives CASSQGGLAGNEQYF.

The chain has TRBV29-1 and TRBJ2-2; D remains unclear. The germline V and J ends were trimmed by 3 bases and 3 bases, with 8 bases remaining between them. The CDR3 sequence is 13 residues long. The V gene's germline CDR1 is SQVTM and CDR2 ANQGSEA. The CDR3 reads CSVETQDTGELFF. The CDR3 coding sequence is TGCAGCGTTGAGACGCAGGACACCGGGGAGCTGTTTTTT.

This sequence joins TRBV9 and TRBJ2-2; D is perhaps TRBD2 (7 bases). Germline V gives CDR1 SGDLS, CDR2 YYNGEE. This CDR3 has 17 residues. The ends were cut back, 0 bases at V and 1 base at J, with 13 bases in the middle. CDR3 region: CASSVVSGGMNTGELFF. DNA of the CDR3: TGTGCCAGCAGCGTAGTGTCGGGGGGCATGAACACCGGGGAGCTGTTTTTT.

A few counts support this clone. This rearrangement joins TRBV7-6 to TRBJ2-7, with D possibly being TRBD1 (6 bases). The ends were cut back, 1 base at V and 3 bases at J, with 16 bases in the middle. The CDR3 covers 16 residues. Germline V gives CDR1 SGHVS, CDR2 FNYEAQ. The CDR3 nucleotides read TGTGCCAGCAGCTTAGTTCAGGACAGTAAGGACTACGAGCAGTACTTC. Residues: CASSLVQDSKDYEQYF.

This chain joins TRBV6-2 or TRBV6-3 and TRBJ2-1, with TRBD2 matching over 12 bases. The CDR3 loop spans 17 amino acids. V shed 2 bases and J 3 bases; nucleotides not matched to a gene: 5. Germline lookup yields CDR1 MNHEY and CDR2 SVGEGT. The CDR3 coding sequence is TGTGCCAGCAGTTACGGGCTAGCGGGGGGGCTCTACAATGAGCAGTTCTTC. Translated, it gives CASSYGLAGGLYNEQFF.

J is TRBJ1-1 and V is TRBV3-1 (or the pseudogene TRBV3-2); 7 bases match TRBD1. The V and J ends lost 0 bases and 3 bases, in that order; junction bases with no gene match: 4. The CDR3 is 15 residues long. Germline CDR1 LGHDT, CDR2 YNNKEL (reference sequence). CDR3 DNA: TGTGCCAGCAGCCAAGACCGACAGGGCCACACTGAAGCTTTCTTT. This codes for CASSQDRQGHTEAFF.

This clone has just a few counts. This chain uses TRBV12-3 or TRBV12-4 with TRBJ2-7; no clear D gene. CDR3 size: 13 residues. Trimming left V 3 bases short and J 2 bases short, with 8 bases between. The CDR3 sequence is CASSFGFAYEQYF. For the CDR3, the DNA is TGTGCCAGCAGTTTTGGCTTCGCCTACGAGCAGTACTTC.

The DNA of the CDR3 is TGCAGCGCATCGGGGAGCCCTCAGGGTCAGCCCCAGCATTTT. Translating gives CSASGSPQGQPQHF. This rearrangement joins TRBV29-1 to TRBJ1-5, with a possible D match to TRBD1 (5 bases). Germline V gene lookup returns CDR1 SQVTM and CDR2 ANQGSEA. The V end lost 7 bases, the J end lost 6 bases, and 19 bases lay between the germline ends. This CDR3 is built from 14 residues.